This T cell receptor beta chain was documented in a study of shared clonotypes between healthy human individuals. In the source study's methods: Junction-only sequences without quality scores were provided by ImmunoSEQ, so filtering was different. Libraries were prepared by immunoSEQ multiplex PCR; TCRdb keeps only in-frame clonotypes and omits some of them. That table supplies the V and J calls and clone size; D and trimming were determined from the DNA. The profile covers approximately 2.1 million clones, with 80% to 95% appearing a single time and 0.35% to 0.45% taken by the ten largest. Germline values: CDR1 SGHNT, CDR2 YYREEE (reference sequence). J gave up 4 bases and V 4 bases, and 14 bases lay outside the gene matches. The CDR3 length is 17 residues.

The clonotype was recovered from a man younger than 35 in good health. Some clones in this sample may be carry-over from other donors' samples. The material sequenced was naive CD4+ T cells from PBMCs. Sample subset: CD45RA+ positively selected. The rearrangement links TRBV5-4 to TRBJ2-5; 9 bases are shared with TRBD2. Written as DNA, the CDR3 is TGTGCCAGCAGCCCCAGAGGATCTGCGGGAGGGGGAGAGACCCAGTACTTC. This encodes CASSPRGSAGGGETQYF.